This T cell receptor (beta chain) was found in a study of OX40 agonist ivuxolimab in advanced cancers. Study-wide results and limits: Compared with CD4+, CD8+ T cells on average had more expanded clones.

Per the germline V gene, CDR1 is SGHRS and CDR2 is YFSETQ. This CDR3 comprises 13 residues. Losses at the gene ends were 4 bases for V and 1 base for J; bases not matched to a gene: 2. As regards this clone: Its matching antigen is unknown.

The data were produced by immunoSEQ multiplex PCR, yet TCRdb's version contains in-frame clones alone and is incomplete. The sample lists tens of thousands of clones, around 83% seen once, with around 2% in the top ten. This TCR came from an adult with an advanced solid tumor such as melanoma, head and neck, liver or kidney cancer. This chain uses TRBV5-1 with TRBJ2-7; 7 bases line up with TRBD2. The source was CD4+ or CD8+ T cells sorted from blood, collected in a trial of the OX40 agonist ivuxolimab. The CDR3 loop is CASSREVSYEQYF. The CDR3 DNA follows: TGCGCCAGCAGCCGGGAGGTGTCCTACGAGCAGTACTTC.